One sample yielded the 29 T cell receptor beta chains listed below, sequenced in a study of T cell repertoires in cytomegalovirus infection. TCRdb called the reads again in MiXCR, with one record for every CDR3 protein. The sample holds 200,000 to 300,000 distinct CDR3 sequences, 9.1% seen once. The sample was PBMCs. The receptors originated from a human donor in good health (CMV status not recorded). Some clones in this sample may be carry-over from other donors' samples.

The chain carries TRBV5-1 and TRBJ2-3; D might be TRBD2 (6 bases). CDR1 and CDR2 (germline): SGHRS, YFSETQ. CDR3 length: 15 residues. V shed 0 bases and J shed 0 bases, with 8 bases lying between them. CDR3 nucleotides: TGCGCCAGCAGCTTGGTTCTAGCGAGCACAGATACGCAGTATTTT. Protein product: CASSLVLASTDTQYF.

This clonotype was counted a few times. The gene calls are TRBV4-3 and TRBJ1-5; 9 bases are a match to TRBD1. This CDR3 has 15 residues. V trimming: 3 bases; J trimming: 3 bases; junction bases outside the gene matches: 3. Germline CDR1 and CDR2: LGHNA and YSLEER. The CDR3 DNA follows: TGCGCCAGCAGCCAGGACAGGGGCCCCAATCAGCCCCAGCATTTT. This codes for CASSQDRGPNQPQHF.

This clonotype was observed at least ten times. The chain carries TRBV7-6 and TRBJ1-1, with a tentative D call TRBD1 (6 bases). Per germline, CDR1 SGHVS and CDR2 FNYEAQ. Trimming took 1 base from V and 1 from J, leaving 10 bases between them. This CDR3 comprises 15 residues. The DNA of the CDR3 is TGTGCCAGCAGCTTAGGCACAGGGCCGAACACTGAAGCTTTCTTT. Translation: CASSLGTGPNTEAFF.

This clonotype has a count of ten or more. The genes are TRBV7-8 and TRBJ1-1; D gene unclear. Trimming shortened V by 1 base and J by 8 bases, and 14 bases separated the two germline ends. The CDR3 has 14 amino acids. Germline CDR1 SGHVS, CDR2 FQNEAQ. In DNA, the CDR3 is TGTGCCAGCAGCTTAGAATCGCGGGCTCGGGAAGCTTTCTTT. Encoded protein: CASSLESRAREAFF. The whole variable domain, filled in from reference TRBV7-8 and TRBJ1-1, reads GAGVSQSPRYKVAKRGQDVALRCDPISGHVSLFWYQQALGQGPEFLTYFQNEAQLDKSGLPSDRFFAERPEGSVSTLKIQRTQQEDSAVYLCASSLESRAREAFFGQGTRLTVV.

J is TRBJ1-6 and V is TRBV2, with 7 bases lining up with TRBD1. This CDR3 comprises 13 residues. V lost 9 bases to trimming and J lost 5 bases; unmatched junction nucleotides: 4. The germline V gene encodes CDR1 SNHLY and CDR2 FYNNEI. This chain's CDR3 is CARTGTDNSPLHF. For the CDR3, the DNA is TGTGCCAGGACCGGGACAGATAATTCACCCCTCCACTTT.

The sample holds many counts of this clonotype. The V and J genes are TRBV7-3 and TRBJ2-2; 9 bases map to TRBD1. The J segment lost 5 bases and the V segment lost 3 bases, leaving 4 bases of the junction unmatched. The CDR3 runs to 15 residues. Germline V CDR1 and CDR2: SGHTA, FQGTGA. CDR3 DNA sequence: TGTGCCAGCAGCTTGTACGGGACAGGGACCGGGGAGCTGTTTTTT. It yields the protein CASSLYGTGTGELFF.

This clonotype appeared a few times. The CDR3 is CASQRVPRTRQETQYF. The CDR3 DNA reads TGTGCCAGCCAAAGGGTGCCACGTACTCGCCAAGAGACCCAGTACTTC. V gene TRBV6-2 or TRBV6-3 combines with J gene TRBJ2-5; D gene uncertain. Germline assignment: CDR1 MNHEY and CDR2 SVGEGT. The CDR3 totals 16 residues. V lost 8 bases to trimming and J lost 1 base, with 20 bases between them.

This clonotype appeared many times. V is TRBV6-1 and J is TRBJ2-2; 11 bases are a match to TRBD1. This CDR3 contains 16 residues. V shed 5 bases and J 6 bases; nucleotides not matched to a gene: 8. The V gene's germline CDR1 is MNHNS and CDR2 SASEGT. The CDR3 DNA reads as TGTGCCAGCAGTAGCCCGGGACAGGGGGTTCCCGGGGAGCTGTTTTTT. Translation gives CASSSPGQGVPGELFF.

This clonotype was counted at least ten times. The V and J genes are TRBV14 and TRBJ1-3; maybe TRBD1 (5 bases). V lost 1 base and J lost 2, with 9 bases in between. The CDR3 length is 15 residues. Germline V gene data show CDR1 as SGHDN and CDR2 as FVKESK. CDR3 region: CASSQGQLAGNTIYF. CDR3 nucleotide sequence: TGTGCCAGCAGCCAAGGACAGCTAGCTGGAAACACCATATATTTT.

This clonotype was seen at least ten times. The CDR3 spells CASSQTETGVGDNEQFF. In nucleotides, the CDR3 is TGCGCCAGCAGCCAGACCGAGACAGGGGTTGGGGACAATGAGCAGTTCTTC. The rearrangement links TRBV4-3 to TRBJ2-1; 8 nucleotides agree with TRBD1. J lost 5 bases, V lost 3 bases, and 12 bases had no gene match. From germline, CDR1 is LGHNA and CDR2 YSLEER. The CDR3 is made up of 17 amino acids.

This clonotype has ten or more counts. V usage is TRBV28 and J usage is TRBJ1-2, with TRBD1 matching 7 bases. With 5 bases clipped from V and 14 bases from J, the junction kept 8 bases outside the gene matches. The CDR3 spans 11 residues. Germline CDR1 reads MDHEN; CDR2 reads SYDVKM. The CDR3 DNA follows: TGTGCCAGCAGTCCACCCGGGACAGTTACCTTC. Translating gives CASSPPGTVTF.

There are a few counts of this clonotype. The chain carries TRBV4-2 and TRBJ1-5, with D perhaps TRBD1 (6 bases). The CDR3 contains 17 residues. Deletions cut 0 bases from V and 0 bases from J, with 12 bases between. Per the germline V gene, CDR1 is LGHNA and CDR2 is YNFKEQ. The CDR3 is CASSQDWGRGSNQPQHF. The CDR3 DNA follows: TGTGCCAGCAGCCAAGATTGGGGGCGCGGTAGCAATCAGCCCCAGCATTTT.

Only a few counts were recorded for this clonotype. In nucleotides, the CDR3 is TGCAGTGCCACGACACCTCTCAAGGAAGCTTTCTTT. It encodes CSATTPLKEAFF. This chain joins TRBV20-1 and TRBJ1-1; no clear D gene. The CDR3 contains 12 residues. V lost 6 bases, J lost 8 bases, and 16 bases lay in between. CDR1 is DFQATT, CDR2 SNEGSKA, per germline (reference sequence).

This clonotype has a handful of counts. The DNA of the CDR3 is TGTGCCAGCAGTTACGGATTACTCACGGGACATCAGCCCCAGCATTTT. Translated, it gives CASSYGLLTGHQPQHF. The chain joins TRBV6-1 to TRBJ1-5, with D possibly TRBD1 on 5 matching bases. The CDR3 has 16 amino acids. Germline V gives CDR1 MNHNS, CDR2 SASEGT. Trimming pared 5 bases from V and 5 bases from J, leaving 19 bases between.

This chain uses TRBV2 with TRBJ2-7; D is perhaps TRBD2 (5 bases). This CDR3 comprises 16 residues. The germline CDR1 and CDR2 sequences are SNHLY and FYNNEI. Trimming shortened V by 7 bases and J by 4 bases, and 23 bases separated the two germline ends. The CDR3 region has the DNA TGTGCCAGCATTACTCTTCCGGGAAACCCAGCGTACGAGCAGTACTTC. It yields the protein CASITLPGNPAYEQYF. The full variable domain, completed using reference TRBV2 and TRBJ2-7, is EPEVTQTPSHQVTQMGQEVILRCVPISNHLYFYWYRQILGQKVEFLVSFYNNEISEKSEIFDDQFSVERPDGSNFTLKIRSTKLEDSAMYFCASITLPGNPAYEQYFGPGTRLTVT.

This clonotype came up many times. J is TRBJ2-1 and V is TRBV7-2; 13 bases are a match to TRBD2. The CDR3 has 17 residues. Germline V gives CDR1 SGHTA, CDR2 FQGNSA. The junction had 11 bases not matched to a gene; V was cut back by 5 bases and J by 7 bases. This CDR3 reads CASSPRPWTSGGNEQFF. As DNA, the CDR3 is TGTGCCAGCAGCCCAAGGCCCTGGACTAGCGGGGGTAATGAGCAGTTCTTC.

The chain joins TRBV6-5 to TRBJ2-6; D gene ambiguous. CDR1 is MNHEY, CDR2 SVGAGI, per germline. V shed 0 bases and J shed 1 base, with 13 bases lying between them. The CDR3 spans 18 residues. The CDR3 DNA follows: TGTGCCAGCAGTTACTCGACGGCAGGAAGGTCTGGGGCCAACGTCCTGACTTTC. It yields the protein CASSYSTAGRSGANVLTF.

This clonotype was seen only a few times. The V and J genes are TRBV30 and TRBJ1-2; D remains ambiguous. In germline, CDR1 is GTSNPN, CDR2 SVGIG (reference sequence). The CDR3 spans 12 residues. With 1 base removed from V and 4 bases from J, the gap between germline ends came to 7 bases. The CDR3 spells CAWSAGSYGYTF. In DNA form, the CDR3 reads TGTGCCTGGAGTGCCGGAAGCTATGGCTACACCTTC.

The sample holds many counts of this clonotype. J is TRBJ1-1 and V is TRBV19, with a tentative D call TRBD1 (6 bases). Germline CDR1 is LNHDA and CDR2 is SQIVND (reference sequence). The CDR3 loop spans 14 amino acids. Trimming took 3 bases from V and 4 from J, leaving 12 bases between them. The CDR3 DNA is TGTGCCAGTAGTATTCAGGGGTTGGGCACTGAAGCTTTCTTT. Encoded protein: CASSIQGLGTEAFF.

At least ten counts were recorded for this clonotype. The chain's CDR3 is CASSRPGVNTEAFF. The CDR3 nucleotides are TGTGCCAGCAGCCGCCCCGGGGTCAACACTGAAGCTTTCTTT. The J gene is TRBJ1-1, the V gene TRBV7-2, with D hard to call. The CDR3 sequence is 14 residues long. From germline, CDR1 is SGHTA and CDR2 FQGNSA. Trimming pared 5 bases from V and 2 bases from J, leaving 12 bases between.

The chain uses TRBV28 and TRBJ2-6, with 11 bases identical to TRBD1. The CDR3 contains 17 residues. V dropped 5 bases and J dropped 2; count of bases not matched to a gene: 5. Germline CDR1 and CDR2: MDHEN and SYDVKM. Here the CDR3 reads CASSARTGGAGANVLTF. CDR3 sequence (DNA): TGTGCCAGCAGTGCTCGGACAGGGGGCGCTGGGGCCAACGTCCTGACTTTC.

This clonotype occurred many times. The CDR3 spells CASSFIQGTAFF. The CDR3 coding sequence is TGTGCCAGCAGTTTCATACAGGGCACAGCTTTCTTT. The chain joins TRBV12-3 or TRBV12-4 to TRBJ1-1; TRBD1 is a possible D gene (6 bases). CDR3 size: 12 residues. Trimming shortened V by 3 bases and J by 10 bases, and 12 bases separated the two germline ends.

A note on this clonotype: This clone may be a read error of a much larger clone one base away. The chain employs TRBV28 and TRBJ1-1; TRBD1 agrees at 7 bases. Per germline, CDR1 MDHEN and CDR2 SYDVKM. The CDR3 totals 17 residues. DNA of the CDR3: TGTGTCAGCGTCAAGGGACAGATCATACTATTGAACACTGAAGCTTTCTTT. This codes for CVSVKGQIILLNTEAFF.

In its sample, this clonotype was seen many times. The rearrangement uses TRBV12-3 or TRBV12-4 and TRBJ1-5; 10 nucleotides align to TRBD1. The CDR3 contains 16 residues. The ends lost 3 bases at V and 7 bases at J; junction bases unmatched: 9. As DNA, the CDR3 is TGTGCCAGCAGTTTTCTTCGACAGGGGGCTCGGCAGCCCCAGCATTTT. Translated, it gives CASSFLRQGARQPQHF.

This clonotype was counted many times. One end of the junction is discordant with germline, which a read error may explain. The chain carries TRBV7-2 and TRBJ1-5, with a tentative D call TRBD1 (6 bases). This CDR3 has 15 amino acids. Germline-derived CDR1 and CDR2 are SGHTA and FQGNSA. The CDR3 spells CASSLVARGNRPQHF. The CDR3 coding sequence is TGTGCCAGCAGTTTAGTGGCTAGGGGGAATCGGCCCCAGCATTTT.

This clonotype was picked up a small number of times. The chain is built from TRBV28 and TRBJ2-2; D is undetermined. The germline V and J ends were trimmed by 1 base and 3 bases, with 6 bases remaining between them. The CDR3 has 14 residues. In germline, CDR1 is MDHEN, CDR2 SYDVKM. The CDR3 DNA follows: TGTGCCAGCAGTTTATACCGCTACACCGGGGAGCTGTTTTTT. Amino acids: CASSLYRYTGELFF.

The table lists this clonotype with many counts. The CDR3 loop is CASSTDSSYNEQFF. The CDR3 DNA is TGTGCCAGCAGCACGGACAGCTCCTACAATGAGCAGTTCTTC. The V call is TRBV7-2, the J call TRBJ2-1; D may be TRBD1 (6 bases). CDR3 length: 14 amino acids. Per the germline V gene, CDR1 is SGHTA and CDR2 is FQGNSA. Between the trimmed V and J ends, which lost 5 bases and 0 bases, there was a span of 8 bases.

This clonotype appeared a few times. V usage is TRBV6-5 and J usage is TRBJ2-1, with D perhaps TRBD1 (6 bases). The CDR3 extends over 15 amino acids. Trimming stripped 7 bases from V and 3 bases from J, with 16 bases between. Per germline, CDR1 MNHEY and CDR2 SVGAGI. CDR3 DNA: TGTGCCAGCATGCCAACCCGGGACAACTACAATGAGCAGTTCTTC. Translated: CASMPTRDNYNEQFF.

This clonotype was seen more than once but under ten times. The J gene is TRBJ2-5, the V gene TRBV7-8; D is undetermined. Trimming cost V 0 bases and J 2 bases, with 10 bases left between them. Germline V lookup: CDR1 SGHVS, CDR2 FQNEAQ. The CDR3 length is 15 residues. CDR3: CASSLALGRQETQYF. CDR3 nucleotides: TGTGCCAGCAGCTTAGCGCTTGGGCGACAAGAGACCCAGTACTTC.